Each of the 5 T cell receptor beta chains below was sequenced from the same sample in a study of blood T cell repertoires in COVID-19. Repertoires were generated with immunoSEQ multiplex PCR, while TCRdb's copy carries only in-frame clones and drops some. The sample includes approximately 200,000 clones, around 87% of them seen just once. Sequencing used PBMCs or T cells enriched from blood (not recorded which). These receptors were obtained from a woman aged 30 to 39 who had recovered from COVID-19.

CDR3 DNA: TGTGCCAGCAGCTTGATAGCGGGGACCTACGAGCAGTACTTC. Its translation: CASSLIAGTYEQYF. This chain links TRBV5-5 with TRBJ2-7; 8 nucleotides agree with TRBD2. CDR1 is SGHKS and CDR2 is YYEKEE in the germline V gene (reference sequence). The CDR3 totals 14 residues. V trimming: 1 base; J trimming: 2 bases; junction bases outside the gene matches: 2.

This chain uses TRBV29-1 with TRBJ1-5, with a weak D call TRBD1 (5 bases). The V end was cut by 4 bases, the J end by 8 bases, with 12 bases between. Germline lookup yields CDR1 SQVTM and CDR2 ANQGSEA. CDR3 length: 12 residues. CDR3 region: CSVGEGREPQHF. The CDR3 DNA reads as TGCAGCGTTGGGGAGGGGAGGGAGCCCCAGCATTTT.

This chain links TRBV5-4 with TRBJ2-7; 9 bases are shared with TRBD2. Trimming removed 4 bases from V and 6 bases from J; junction bases left unmatched: 11. Germline assignment: CDR1 SGHNT and CDR2 YYREEE (reference sequence). The CDR3 loop spans 15 amino acids. The DNA for the CDR3 is TGTGCCAGCAGCGCGGCCGGGACTAGCTGGGGCGAGCAGTACTTC. Translating gives CASSAAGTSWGEQYF.

The rearrangement joins TRBV2 to TRBJ1-2; perhaps TRBD1 as D (6 bases). Deletions cut 3 bases from V and 6 bases from J, with 17 bases between. The length of the CDR3 is 15 residues. CDR1 SNHLY and CDR2 FYNNEI come from the germline V gene. The CDR3 loop is CASSDRSRGKDGYTF. CDR3 DNA: TGTGCCAGCAGTGATCGTAGCAGGGGAAAGGATGGCTACACCTTC.

The chain links TRBV30 to TRBJ1-6, with 9 bases aligning to TRBD1. CDR1 is GTSNPN, CDR2 SVGIG, per germline (reference sequence). Germline trimming cut 0 bases from V and 4 bases from J; bases unmatched to any gene: 1. This CDR3 spans 15 amino acids. CDR3 amino acids: CAWSVGTGYNSPLHF. As DNA, the CDR3 is TGTGCCTGGAGTGTCGGGACAGGGTATAATTCACCCCTCCACTTT.